This T cell receptor (beta chain) was captured by sequencing in a study of blood T cell repertoires in COVID-19. Study context: T cells, B-cell-depleted T cells, or PBMCs supplied cDNA or gDNA.

Sequencing used immunoSEQ multiplex PCR; TCRdb keeps in-frame clones, though not all of them. The sample shows around 180,000 clones, 88% of them seen only once. Germline CDR1 and CDR2: SGHDN and FVKESK. The ends lost 6 bases at V and 8 bases at J; junction bases unmatched: 6. This CDR3 spans 12 amino acids. The clonotype originates from a human donor in a cohort sampled during active COVID-19. This chain links TRBV14 with TRBJ1-2; 7 nucleotides agree with TRBD1. What was sequenced was peripheral blood. Written as DNA, the CDR3 is TGTGCCAGCAGTCGTTTGACAGGGGGCTACACCTTC. Amino acid sequence: CASSRLTGGYTF.